The TCR beta chain under discussion was sequenced for a study of response to subunit inactivated influenza vaccine. Ten or more counts support this clonotype. TCRdb ran MiXCR on the RT-PCR reads and lists one entry per CDR3 protein. The sample has fewer than 350,000 distinct CDR3 sequences, 21% seen once; the top ten hold more than 8.5%. The starting material was PBMCs from blood, obtained approximately 20 months after vaccination. This clonotype was sampled from a man in his fifties or sixties who received an inactivated influenza vaccine.

The CDR3 sequence is CASSSGGSYNEQFF. The CDR3 DNA reads as TGTGCCAGCAGCTCCGGTGGCTCCTACAATGAGCAGTTCTTC. This chain connects TRBV12-3 or TRBV12-4 to TRBJ2-1; D is undetermined. V was cut by 6 bases and J by 0 bases, with 9 bases left in between. The CDR3 extends over 14 amino acids.